These 3 T cell receptor beta chains were sequenced from one sample in a study of naive CD8 T cells in extremely preterm neonates. Deliveries were elective term cesareans at about 37-41 weeks, with no labor or membrane rupture. Clones were read by immunoSEQ multiplex PCR, and TCRdb kept only the in-frame ones, dropping some. The sample has about 7,500 clones; just under 98% are singletons. Sequenced: naive CD8+ T cells from cord blood. The source of these receptors is a newborn in good health.

The chain joins TRBV13 to TRBJ2-7; possibly TRBD2 for D (6 bases). Germline V gives CDR1 PRHDT, CDR2 FYEKMQ (reference sequence). The V end lost 0 bases, the J end lost 3 bases, and 6 bases lay between the germline ends. This CDR3 comprises 13 residues. The CDR3 sequence is CASSLGTSYEQYF. The CDR3 coding sequence is TGTGCCAGCAGCTTAGGGACTAGCTACGAGCAGTACTTC.

This clone appeared a few times. The rearrangement uses TRBV4-1 and TRBJ2-7; no definite D call. Germline assignment: CDR1 MGHRA and CDR2 YSYEKL. The V gene lost 3 bases and the J gene lost 6 bases, with 6 bases spanning the gap. There are 11 residues in the CDR3. CDR3 nucleotide sequence: TGCGCCAGCAGCCAGGGCGTCGAGCAGTACTTC. Amino acid sequence: CASSQGVEQYF.

This clone was recorded only once. The V call is TRBV11-2, the J call TRBJ2-3, with unresolved D. V lost 4 bases to trimming and J lost 2 bases, with 4 bases between them. CDR1 and CDR2 from the germline V gene are SGHAT and FQNNGV. The length of the CDR3 is 12 residues. The CDR3 loop is CASSSFTDTQYF. CDR3 DNA: TGTGCCAGCAGCTCCTTCACAGATACGCAGTATTTT. Together with reference TRBV11-2 and TRBJ2-3, the CDR3 gives the full variable domain: EAGVAQSPRYKIIEKRQSVAFWCNPISGHATLYWYQQILGQGPKLLIQFQNNGVVDDSQLPKDRFSAERLKGVDSTLKIQPAKLEDSAVYLCASSSFTDTQYFGPGTRLTVL.